These 5 T cell receptor beta chains share one sample of origin, sequenced in a study of OX40 agonist ivuxolimab in advanced cancers. The assay was immunoSEQ multiplex PCR, and TCRdb's table has in-frame clones only and misses some. The sample lists approximately 68,000 clones, about 89% occurring once. The sample was CD4+ or CD8+ T cells sorted from blood, taken in a trial of the OX40 agonist ivuxolimab. Every receptor here comes from an adult with an advanced solid tumor such as melanoma, head and neck, liver or kidney cancer.

The V gene is TRBV5-1, the J gene TRBJ2-3; 8 nucleotides match TRBD2. The CDR3 has 14 amino acids. Germline CDR1 is SGHRS and CDR2 is YFSETQ. J lost 11 bases, V lost 4 bases, and 12 bases had no gene match. The CDR3: CASSPGTSRPVQYF. DNA of the CDR3: TGCGCCAGCAGCCCCGGGACTAGTCGTCCTGTGCAGTATTTT.

In nucleotides, the CDR3 is TGCGCCAGCAGCAAGGGGGAGGGGGACGAGCAGTACTTC. Translated, it gives CASSKGEGDEQYF. The chain employs TRBV4-1 and TRBJ2-7; D might be TRBD2 (7 bases). Trimming left V 5 bases short and J 5 bases short, with 13 bases between. The CDR3 loop spans 13 amino acids. CDR1 and CDR2 (germline): MGHRA, YSYEKL.

The chain has TRBV5-1 and TRBJ2-3, with TRBD1 matching over 8 bases. The V gene's germline CDR1 is SGHRS and CDR2 YFSETQ. The CDR3 loop spans 15 amino acids. V shed 4 bases and J 2 bases; nucleotides not matched to a gene: 6. DNA for the CDR3: TGCGCCAGCAGCGTACAGGGACAGGTCACAGATACGCAGTATTTT. Protein sequence: CASSVQGQVTDTQYF.

This clone was seen once. The J gene is TRBJ2-2, the V gene TRBV27; no firm D call. Trimming removed 1 base at V and 6 bases at J, with 3 bases between. The V gene's germline CDR1 is MNHEY and CDR2 SMNVEV (reference sequence). This CDR3 comprises 12 residues. The CDR3 spells CASSLWPGELFF. The CDR3 region has the DNA TGTGCCAGCAGTTTATGGCCCGGGGAGCTGTTTTTT.

The genes are TRBV28 and TRBJ2-3; 9 bases agree with TRBD2. The CDR3 sequence is 14 residues long. Losses at the gene ends were 10 bases for V and 4 bases for J; bases not matched to a gene: 9. The germline CDR1 and CDR2 sequences are MDHEN and SYDVKM. The CDR3 loop reads CAISGGPESDTQYF. The CDR3 DNA reads as TGTGCCATCAGCGGGGGGCCGGAGTCAGATACGCAGTATTTT.